Below, 17 T cell receptor beta chains from the same sample are listed, as sequenced in a study of blood T cell repertoires in COVID-19. Sequencing was performed with immunoSEQ multiplex PCR; in TCRdb, only in-frame clones are kept and a portion is missing. The data show about 220,000 clones, with around four fifths seen just once and approximately 20% held by the top ten. The sequenced sample consisted of peripheral blood. Every receptor here comes from a man aged 25-45 years with active or convalescent COVID-19.

The J gene is TRBJ2-1, the V gene TRBV5-1, with 11 bases aligning to TRBD2. Trimming cost V 8 bases and J 4 bases; bases outside gene matches: 5. Germline CDR1 is SGHRS and CDR2 is YFSETQ. The CDR3 spans 14 residues. The CDR3 coding sequence is TGCGCCAGTAATAGCGGGGGGGTTTACAATGAGCAGTTCTTC. Its translation: CASNSGGVYNEQFF.

This chain uses TRBV19 with TRBJ2-7, with 7 bases aligning to TRBD1. The CDR3 loop spans 15 amino acids. CDR1 is LNHDA and CDR2 is SQIVND in the germline V gene (reference sequence). After removal of 2 bases from V and 3 bases from J, the junction contained 7 bases not matched to a gene. For the CDR3, the DNA is TGTGCCAGTAGTATACGACAGGGCCCTAACTACGAGCAGTACTTC. This codes for CASSIRQGPNYEQYF.

The chain employs TRBV3-1 (or the pseudogene TRBV3-2) and TRBJ1-1, with 10 bases aligning to TRBD1. The length of the CDR3 is 14 residues. From germline, CDR1 is LGHDT and CDR2 YNNKEL (reference sequence). Losses at the gene ends were 3 bases for V and 4 bases for J; bases not matched to a gene: 2. CDR3 in DNA: TGTGCCAGCAGCCACGGGACAGGGGTCACTGAAGCTTTCTTT. Amino acids: CASSHGTGVTEAFF.

The rearrangement uses TRBV3-1 (or the pseudogene TRBV3-2) and TRBJ2-1, with TRBD2 identical over 9 bases. The CDR3 length is 16 residues. Germline V lookup: CDR1 LGHDT, CDR2 YNNKEL (reference sequence). Trimming removed 1 base from V and 7 bases from J; junction bases left unmatched: 8. Here the CDR3 reads CASSQGRAGGRNEQFF. CDR3 DNA: TGTGCCAGCAGCCAAGGCCGAGCGGGAGGAAGGAATGAGCAGTTCTTC.

J is TRBJ2-7 and V is TRBV28; perhaps TRBD2 as D (6 bases). The CDR3 length is 14 residues. CDR1 and CDR2 (germline): MDHEN, SYDVKM. Trimming pared 3 bases from V and 0 bases from J, leaving 9 bases between. CDR3 in amino acids: CASSFRGTSYEQYF. CDR3 DNA sequence: TGTGCCAGCAGTTTCCGGGGGACCTCCTACGAGCAGTACTTC.

The chain has TRBV4-3 and TRBJ2-6; 8 bases are shared with TRBD1. After removal of 1 base from V and 3 bases from J, the junction contained 8 bases not matched to a gene. This CDR3 region has 18 residues. Per the germline V gene, CDR1 is LGHNA and CDR2 is YSLEER. CDR3 protein: CASSQGRQGALGANVLTF. The CDR3 DNA is TGCGCCAGCAGCCAAGGACGGCAGGGGGCGCTTGGGGCCAACGTCCTGACTTTC.

The chain combines TRBV28 with TRBJ1-5; tentative D call: TRBD1 (6 bases). Germline V CDR1 and CDR2: MDHEN, SYDVKM. Trimming took 5 bases from V and 4 from J, leaving 15 bases between them. The CDR3 runs to 15 residues. In nucleotides, the CDR3 is TGTGCCAGCAGTCCCAGGGGTCTGGGAAATCAGCCCCAGCATTTT. Residues: CASSPRGLGNQPQHF. Based on the CDR3 plus reference TRBV28 and TRBJ1-5, the full variable domain is DVKVTQSSRYLVKRTGEKVFLECVQDMDHENMFWYRQDPGLGLRLIYFSYDVKMKEKGDIPEGYSVSREKKERFSLILESASTNQTSMYLCASSPRGLGNQPQHFGDGTRLSIL.

The chain combines TRBV5-4 with TRBJ1-3; TRBD1 is a possible D gene (5 bases). The germline gives CDR1 SGHNT, CDR2 YYREEE (reference sequence). The length of the CDR3 is 13 residues. Trimming left V 4 bases short and J 4 bases short, with 9 bases between. CDR3: CASSDPGGNTIYF. For the CDR3, the DNA is TGTGCCAGCAGCGACCCAGGGGGAAACACCATATATTTT.

In the case of this clone: At the DNA level, this CDR3 is encoded by other sequences in the same sample as well. The V call is TRBV18, the J call TRBJ1-1; tentative D call: TRBD1 (6 bases). Germline V CDR1 and CDR2: KGHSH, LQKENI. The CDR3 sequence is 14 residues long. With 2 bases removed from V and 0 bases from J, the gap between germline ends came to 7 bases. The CDR3 spells CASSPDRMNTEAFF. The CDR3 nucleotides are TGTGCCAGCTCACCAGACAGGATGAACACTGAAGCTTTCTTT.

The rearrangement uses TRBV6-5 and TRBJ1-2; 7 nucleotides align to TRBD1. The CDR3 extends over 14 amino acids. J gave up 4 bases and V 5 bases, and 7 bases lay outside the gene matches. Germline V CDR1 and CDR2: MNHEY, SVGAGI. The CDR3 sequence: CASSPRGIGYGYTF. CDR3 bases: TGTGCCAGCAGTCCCAGGGGGATCGGCTATGGCTACACCTTC.

This chain connects TRBV7-6 to TRBJ2-7, with 8 positions matching TRBD1. The junction had 6 bases not matched to a gene; V was cut back by 5 bases and J by 3 bases. This CDR3 has 14 amino acids. Germline CDR1 is SGHVS and CDR2 is FNYEAQ. The CDR3 nucleotides are TGTGCCAGCAGCACCTACGGGACAGGCTACGAGCAGTACTTC. Translation: CASSTYGTGYEQYF.

The V call is TRBV29-1, the J call TRBJ2-4; TRBD2 might be the D (6 bases). CDR1 and CDR2 (germline): SQVTM, ANQGSEA. V lost 7 bases and J lost 0, with 22 bases in between. The CDR3 runs 17 residues. The DNA of the CDR3 is TGCAGCGCTGCACAATTTAGCGGAGCCTCAGCCAAAAACATTCAGTACTTC. Translation: CSAAQFSGASAKNIQYF.

V and J are TRBV19 and TRBJ2-5; the match to TRBD1 covers 8 bases. Unmatched junction bases numbered 5, after V lost 9 bases and J lost 2 bases. CDR3 length equals 13 residues. The germline CDR1 and CDR2 sequences are LNHDA and SQIVND (reference sequence). The CDR3 is CARAGQAQETQYF. CDR3 nucleotides: TGTGCCAGGGCGGGACAGGCGCAAGAGACCCAGTACTTC.

This clone was counted a single time. The identical CDR3 is also encoded by other nucleotide sequences in the sample. The J gene is TRBJ1-1, the V gene TRBV28, with D possibly matching TRBD1 (6 bases). Deletions cut 2 bases from V and 5 bases from J, with 9 bases between. Germline V gene data show CDR1 as MDHEN and CDR2 as SYDVKM. This CDR3 contains 13 residues. The CDR3 loop reads CASSLNRETEAFF. CDR3 sequence (DNA): TGTGCCAGCAGTTTAAACAGGGAAACTGAAGCTTTCTTT.

This chain links TRBV28 with TRBJ1-1; a weak D match, TRBD1 (5 bases). The CDR3 consists of 13 residues. V was shortened by 6 bases and J by 6 bases, with 14 bases between the two germline ends. Germline V lookup: CDR1 MDHEN, CDR2 SYDVKM. CDR3 region: CASSIDSGAEAFF. The CDR3 DNA sequence: TGTGCCAGCAGCATCGACAGTGGGGCTGAAGCTTTCTTT.

This rearrangement joins TRBV4-2 to TRBJ2-7; D unclear. V was shortened by 0 bases and J by 4 bases, with 13 bases between the two germline ends. The CDR3 spans 15 residues. In germline, CDR1 is LGHNA, CDR2 YNFKEQ. The CDR3 region has the DNA TGTGCCAGCAGCCAAGATCTGGGCCGCTCGTACGAGCAGTACTTC. Its protein is CASSQDLGRSYEQYF.

This clone has only a few counts. The chain has TRBV30 and TRBJ1-6, with TRBD1 matching over 7 bases. This CDR3 comprises 13 residues. The germline V gene has CDR1 GTSNPN and CDR2 SVGIG (reference sequence). Unmatched junction bases numbered 6, after V lost 4 bases and J lost 9 bases. This CDR3 is CAWTTQGVSPLHF. CDR3 nucleotide sequence: TGTGCCTGGACCACGCAGGGGGTTTCACCCCTCCACTTT.